The rows below give T cell receptor beta chains drawn from one sample of a study of T-cell reconstitution after alpha-beta-depleted transplantation in children. TCRdb re-called the PCR reads with MiXCR, one entry per CDR3 protein. The sample has about 600,000 distinct CDR3 sequences, more than 9% seen once. The sequenced sample was PBMCs from the stem cell graft donor, obtained from the stem cell graft. Every receptor here comes from a human donor who donated a stem cell graft to a child with acute myeloid leukemia. Both conserved end residues are part of each CDR3. A D gene is named only where the DNA matches it firmly. For some rows the clone size is stated as once, few or many, or as a class when expanded; others skip it.

d_gene,v_gene,abundance,j_gene,CDR3nt,CDR3aa
TRBD1,TRBV27,-,TRBJ1-3,TGTGCCAGCAGTTCGACAGGGTTGGACACCATATATTTT,CASSSTGLDTIYF
TRBD2,TRBV7-3,few,TRBJ2-3,TGTGCCAGCAGCTTAAGGGGACTAGCGGGACCAGATACGCAGTATTTT,CASSLRGLAGPDTQYF
-,TRBV7-9,-,TRBJ2-1,TGTGCCAGCAGCTTAGGGGTACGTTATGAGCAGTTCTTC,CASSLGVRYEQFF
-,TRBV6-2/TRBV6-3,many,TRBJ1-1,TGTGCCACAAACCCTCTACAGGGACTAGGGAGGAACACTGAAGCTTTCTTT,CATNPLQGLGRNTEAFF
-,TRBV20-1,many,TRBJ2-5,TGCAGTGCTAGGGCGGGCCAAGAGACCCAGTACTTC,CSARAGQETQYF
-,TRBV12-3/TRBV12-4,few,TRBJ2-7,TGTGCCAGCAGTAGACAGACCAGCTCCTACGAGCAGTACTTC,CASSRQTSSYEQYF
TRBD2,TRBV7-2,-,TRBJ2-5,TGTGCCAGCAGCTTGAAACTAGCGGGAAAAGAGACCCAGTACTTC,CASSLKLAGKETQYF
TRBD1,TRBV7-3,many,TRBJ2-4,TGTGCCAGCAGCACCGGGACAGGAGATATCATTCAGTACTTC,CASSTGTGDIIQYF
-,TRBV12-3/TRBV12-4,many,TRBJ1-2,TGTGCCAGCAGCTTACAGGGAGGCTATGGCTACACCTTC,CASSLQGGYGYTF
TRBD2,TRBV20-1,many,TRBJ2-5,TGCAGTGCTAACCAGCGGGAGGGCCTTAAAGAGACCCAGTACTTC,CSANQREGLKETQYF
TRBD1,TRBV5-6,-,TRBJ2-1,TGTGCCAGCAGTCGGGGACAGCTAGTTTACAATGAGCAGTTCTTC,CASSRGQLVYNEQFF
TRBD2,TRBV12-3/TRBV12-4,few,TRBJ2-3,TGTGCCAGCAGCAGCTGGGGGGGGGTCACAGATACGCAGTATTTT,CASSSWGGVTDTQYF
TRBD2,TRBV29-1,-,TRBJ2-5,TGCAGCGTTGATCTTAGGGCTAGCGGGAGCCAAGAGACCCAGTACTTC,CSVDLRASGSQETQYF
TRBD2,TRBV28,few,TRBJ2-7,TGTGCCAGCAGTCGACCGCGGGAGCCCTACGAGCAGTACTTC,CASSRPREPYEQYF
-,TRBV27,-,TRBJ2-7,TGTGCCAGCAGTTTAGGGTACAGGGCAAGCTCCTACGAGCAGTACTTC,CASSLGYRASSYEQYF
-,TRBV2,-,TRBJ1-2,TGTGCCAGCAGTGAAGAGGCCGGCTACACCTTC,CASSEEAGYTF
TRBD2,TRBV3-1,-,TRBJ2-2,TGTGCCAGCAGCCAAAGACTAGCGGACACCGGGGAGCTGTTTTTT,CASSQRLADTGELFF
-,TRBV7-2,few,TRBJ2-7,TGTGCCAGCAGCGCATTACTTAAGGTCGCGGGAGAGCAGTACTTC,CASSALLKVAGEQYF
TRBD2,TRBV5-6,few,TRBJ2-1,TGTGCCAGCAGCTTCCCTAGCGGGAGGGCCGCCAATGAGCAGTTCTTC,CASSFPSGRAANEQFF
TRBD2,TRBV7-2,-,TRBJ2-3,TGTGCCAGCAGCCCCCGGGGTAGCGGGGGCACAGATACGCAGTATTTT,CASSPRGSGGTDTQYF
-,TRBV7-2,many,TRBJ2-7,TGTGCCAGCAGCCTTTTCCGGGACTTAGATACCTACGAGCAGTACTTC,CASSLFRDLDTYEQYF
-,TRBV6-5,few,TRBJ2-7,TGTGCCAGCAGTTACTCGAGAGGGAGCATGAGCGAGCAGTACTTC,CASSYSRGSMSEQYF
-,TRBV29-1,-,TRBJ1-2,TGCAGCGTCGAAGGGAGGTTAGGAGGCTACACCTTC,CSVEGRLGGYTF
TRBD1,TRBV4-2,few,TRBJ2-5,TGTGCCAGCAGCCAAGTGGGCAGGGGGCAGGAGACCCAGTACTTC,CASSQVGRGQETQYF